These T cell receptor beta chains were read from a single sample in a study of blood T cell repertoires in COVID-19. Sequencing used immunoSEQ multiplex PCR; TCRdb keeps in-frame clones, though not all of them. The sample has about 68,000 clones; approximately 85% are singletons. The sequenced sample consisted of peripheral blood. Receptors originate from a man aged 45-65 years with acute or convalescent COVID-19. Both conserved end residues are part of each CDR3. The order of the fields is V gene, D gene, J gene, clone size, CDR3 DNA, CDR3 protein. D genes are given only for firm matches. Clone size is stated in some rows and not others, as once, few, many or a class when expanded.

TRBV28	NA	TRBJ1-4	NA	TGTGCCAGCACCCGCACGGTCGCAACTAATGAAAAACTGTTTTTT	CASTRTVATNEKLFF
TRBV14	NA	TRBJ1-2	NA	TGTGCCAGCAGCCCCCAGCTGCGGGGGCAGGATGGCTACACCTTC	CASSPQLRGQDGYTF
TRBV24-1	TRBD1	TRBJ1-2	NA	TGTGCCACCAGTGAGTCCGGGACAGGGAATAGCTACACCTTC	CATSESGTGNSYTF
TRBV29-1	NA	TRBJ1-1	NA	TGCAGCGTTGTATGGAACACTGAAGCTTTCTTT	CSVVWNTEAFF
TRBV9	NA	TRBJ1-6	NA	TGTGCCAGCAGCTATGGACAGCCTAATTCACCCCTCCACTTT	CASSYGQPNSPLHF
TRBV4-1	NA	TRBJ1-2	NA	TGCGCCAGCAGCCCCTGGACAGCCGTTAACTATGGCTACACCTTC	CASSPWTAVNYGYTF
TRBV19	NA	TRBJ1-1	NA	TGTGCCAGTAGTATAACGACAGGTTCCGAAGCTTTCTTT	CASSITTGSEAFF
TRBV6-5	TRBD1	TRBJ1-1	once	TGTGCCAGCCGGGACAGAGTAATGAACACTGAAGCTTTCTTT	CASRDRVMNTEAFF
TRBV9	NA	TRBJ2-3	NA	TGTGCCAGGATCGCGGGGGCCCTCCCTCGAGATACGCAGTATTTT	CARIAGALPRDTQYF
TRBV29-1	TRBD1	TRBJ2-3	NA	TGCAGCGTAGCCGGGACAGGGAACACAGATACGCAGTATTTT	CSVAGTGNTDTQYF
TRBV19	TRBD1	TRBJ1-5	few	TGTGCCAGTAGTATGACGGGACAGGGTGATCAGCCCCAGCATTTT	CASSMTGQGDQPQHF